The 12 T cell receptor beta chains listed next were all sequenced from one sample in a study of shared clonotypes between healthy human individuals. This table comes from immunoSEQ multiplex PCR, and its TCRdb copy is limited to in-frame clones, with some not included. Of approximately 2.5 million clones in the sample, just over 90% were seen once. Sequences were obtained from naive CD4+ T cells sorted from blood. As to subset: CD45RA+ positively selected. All receptors come from a young man in good health.

The V and J genes are TRBV11-2 and TRBJ1-1; D gene unclear. V gave up 2 bases and J gave up 1 base, with 5 bases separating them. The CDR3 extends over 13 amino acids. CDR1 is SGHAT, CDR2 FQNNGV, per germline. The CDR3: CASSLFENTEAFF. The CDR3 region has the DNA TGTGCCAGCAGCTTATTTGAGAACACTGAAGCTTTCTTT.

The chain combines TRBV28 with TRBJ2-3; TRBD1 is a possible D gene (6 bases). The germline V gene encodes CDR1 MDHEN and CDR2 SYDVKM. The V end was cut by 6 bases, the J end by 6 bases, with 13 bases between. The CDR3 totals 13 residues. CDR3 nucleotide sequence: TGTGCCAGCAGCTATGGGGGCAGGGATACGCAGTATTTT. Protein: CASSYGGRDTQYF.

V usage is TRBV10-3 and J usage is TRBJ2-1; tentatively, D is TRBD1 or TRBD2 (6 bases each). V was trimmed by 1 base and J by 7 bases, leaving 11 bases between them. CDR1 and CDR2 from the germline V gene are ENHRY and SYGVKD. The CDR3 spans 14 residues. The CDR3 nucleotides read TGTGCCATCAGTGAGTACGGAGGGGGAAATGAGCAGTTCTTC. This translates into CAISEYGGGNEQFF.

This rearrangement joins TRBV29-1 to TRBJ1-4; D gene unclear. V was shortened by 6 bases and J by 5 bases, with 4 bases between the two germline ends. Germline V lookup: CDR1 SQVTM, CDR2 ANQGSEA. This CDR3 spans 10 amino acids. CDR3 in DNA: TGCAGCGTCGGGAATGAAAAACTGTTTTTT. This codes for CSVGNEKLFF.

The J gene is TRBJ2-5, the V gene TRBV15; maybe TRBD1 (6 bases). From germline, CDR1 is LNHNV and CDR2 YYDKDF (reference sequence). The V gene lost 6 bases and the J gene lost 1 base, with 9 bases spanning the gap. The CDR3 has 13 amino acids. The CDR3 here is CATSTGSQETQYF. Here the CDR3 DNA reads TGTGCCACCAGTACAGGGTCCCAAGAGACCCAGTACTTC.

The chain couples TRBV18 to TRBJ1-2; possible D gene TRBD1, 5 bases. The CDR3 sequence is 15 residues long. CDR1 is KGHSH, CDR2 LQKENI, per germline. Trimming pared 2 bases from V and 8 bases from J, leaving 18 bases between. The CDR3 DNA is TGTGCCAGCTCACCATTTACAGGCCTAGGAGGAGGCTACACCTTC. It translates to CASSPFTGLGGGYTF.

The V call is TRBV2, the J call TRBJ2-7; D might be TRBD1 (5 bases). CDR1 and CDR2 (germline): SNHLY, FYNNEI. Between the trimmed V and J ends, which lost 7 bases and 0 bases, there was a span of 10 bases. The CDR3 length is 13 residues. The CDR3 DNA is TGTGCCAGCATCTCGACAGACTCCTACGAGCAGTACTTC. It encodes CASISTDSYEQYF.

The chain carries TRBV5-1 and TRBJ2-3; 11 bases match TRBD2. The germline V gene has CDR1 SGHRS and CDR2 YFSETQ. CDR3 length: 15 residues. The trim removed 7 bases at V and 4 bases at J, leaving 8 bases unmatched. CDR3 bases: TGCGCCAGCGGGGCTAGCGGGGGGAGTGCAGATACGCAGTATTTT. It translates to CASGASGGSADTQYF.

The chain employs TRBV10-3 and TRBJ1-1; no clear D. V was pared by 3 bases and J by 0 bases, with 5 bases between. The CDR3 consists of 13 residues. Germline lookup yields CDR1 ENHRY and CDR2 SYGVKD. The CDR3 sequence is CAISDWVNTEAFF. The CDR3 DNA sequence: TGTGCCATCAGTGATTGGGTGAACACTGAAGCTTTCTTT.

The chain has TRBV10-1 and TRBJ2-2; a weak D match, TRBD2 (6 bases). CDR3 size: 15 residues. V dropped 4 bases and J dropped 4 bases, with 13 bases sitting between them. Germline CDR1 and CDR2: WNHNN and SYGVQD (reference sequence). The CDR3 region has the DNA TGCGCCAGCAGTGGGGGGGTCACGGGCACCGGGGAGCTGTTTTTT. Translating gives CASSGGVTGTGELFF.

The rearrangement links TRBV7-8 to TRBJ2-7, with 9 bases aligning to TRBD1. From germline, CDR1 is SGHVS and CDR2 FQNEAQ. The V segment lost 4 bases and the J segment 6 bases; nucleotides outside the gene matches: 7. The CDR3 is made up of 14 amino acids. The CDR3 DNA reads TGTGCCAGCAGCTCAACCGGGACAGGGACCGAGCAGTACTTC. This codes for CASSSTGTGTEQYF.

V and J are TRBV7-9 and TRBJ2-1; 7 positions match TRBD2. After removal of 6 bases from V and 2 bases from J, the junction contained 7 bases not matched to a gene. The CDR3 loop spans 15 amino acids. From germline, CDR1 is SEHNR and CDR2 FQNEAQ (reference sequence). Here the CDR3 DNA reads TGTGCCAGCAGTCCCGGGGAGGGCCCCTACAATGAGCAGTTCTTC. Its translation is CASSPGEGPYNEQFF.